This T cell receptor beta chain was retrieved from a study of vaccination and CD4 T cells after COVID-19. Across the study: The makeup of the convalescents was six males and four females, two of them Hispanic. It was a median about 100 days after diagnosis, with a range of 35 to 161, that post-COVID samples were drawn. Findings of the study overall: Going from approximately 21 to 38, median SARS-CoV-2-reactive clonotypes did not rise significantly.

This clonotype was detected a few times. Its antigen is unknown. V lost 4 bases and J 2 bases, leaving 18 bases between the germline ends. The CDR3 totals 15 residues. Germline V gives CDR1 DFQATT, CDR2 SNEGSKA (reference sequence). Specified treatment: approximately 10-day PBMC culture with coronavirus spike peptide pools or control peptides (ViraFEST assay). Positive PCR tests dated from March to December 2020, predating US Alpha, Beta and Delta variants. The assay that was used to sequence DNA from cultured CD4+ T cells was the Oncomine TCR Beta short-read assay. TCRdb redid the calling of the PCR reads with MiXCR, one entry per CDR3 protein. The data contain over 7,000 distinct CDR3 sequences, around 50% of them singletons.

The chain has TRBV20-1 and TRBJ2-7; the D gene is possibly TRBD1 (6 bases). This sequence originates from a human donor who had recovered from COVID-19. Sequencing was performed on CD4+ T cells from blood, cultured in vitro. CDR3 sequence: CSATGHERTAYEQYF. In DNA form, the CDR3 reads TGCAGTGCTACAGGTCACGAGCGGACAGCCTACGAGCAGTACTTC.